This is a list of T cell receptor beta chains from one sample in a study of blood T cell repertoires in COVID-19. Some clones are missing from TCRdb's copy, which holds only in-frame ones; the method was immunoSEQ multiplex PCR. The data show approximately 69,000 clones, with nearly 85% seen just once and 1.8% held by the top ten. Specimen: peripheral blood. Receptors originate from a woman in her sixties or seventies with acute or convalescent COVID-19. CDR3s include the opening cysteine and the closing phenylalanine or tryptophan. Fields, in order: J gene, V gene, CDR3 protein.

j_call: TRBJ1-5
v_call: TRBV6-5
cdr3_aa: CASRLQGAQQPQHF

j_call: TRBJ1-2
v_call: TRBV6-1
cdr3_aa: CASSGPFSRGFYGYTF

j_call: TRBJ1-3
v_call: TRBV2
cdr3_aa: CASSATLLIRSGNTIYF

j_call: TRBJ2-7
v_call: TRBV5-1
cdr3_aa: CASSLARGLGSYEQYF

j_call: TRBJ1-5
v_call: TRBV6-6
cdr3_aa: CASSFPEGNQPQHF

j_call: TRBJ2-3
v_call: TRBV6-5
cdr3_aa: CASSYSEGATDTQYF

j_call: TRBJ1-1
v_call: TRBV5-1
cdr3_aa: CASSPTGNFETEAFF

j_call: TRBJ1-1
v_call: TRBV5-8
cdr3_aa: CASSLQGGSSEAFF

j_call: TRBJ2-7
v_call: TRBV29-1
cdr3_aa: CSVDTEPNEQYF

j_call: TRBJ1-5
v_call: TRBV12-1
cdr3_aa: CASSLGNNQPQHF

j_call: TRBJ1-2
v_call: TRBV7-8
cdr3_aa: CASSSRDRGNYGYTF

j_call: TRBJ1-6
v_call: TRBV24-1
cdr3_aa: CATRQGSNSPLHF

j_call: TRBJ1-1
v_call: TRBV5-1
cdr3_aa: CASSSRGVPMNTEAFF

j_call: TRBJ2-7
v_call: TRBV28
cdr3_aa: CASSLGQGVYEQYF

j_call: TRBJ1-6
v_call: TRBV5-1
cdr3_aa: CASSSAGTSNSYNSPLHF

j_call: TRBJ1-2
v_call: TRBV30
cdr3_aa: CAWSRQQANYGYTF

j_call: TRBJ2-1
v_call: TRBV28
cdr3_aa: CASSLGSGGADEQFF

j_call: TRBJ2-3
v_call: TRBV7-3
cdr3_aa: CASSLTRDRAQGTQYF

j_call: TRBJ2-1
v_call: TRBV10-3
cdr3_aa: CAISESSYNEQFF

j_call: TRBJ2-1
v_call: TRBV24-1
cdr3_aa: CATGLAGHDYNEQFF

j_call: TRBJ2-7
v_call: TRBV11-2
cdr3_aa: CASSLEGPGGYEQYF

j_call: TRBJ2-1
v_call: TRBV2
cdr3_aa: CASNQGLAGIGDEQFF

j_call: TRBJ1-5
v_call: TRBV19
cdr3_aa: CASVVGGGNQPQHF

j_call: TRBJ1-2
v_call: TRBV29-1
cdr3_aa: CSVEGQGVVGYTF

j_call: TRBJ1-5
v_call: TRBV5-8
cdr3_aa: CASTPKGGNQPQHF

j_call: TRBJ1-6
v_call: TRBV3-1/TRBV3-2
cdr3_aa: CASSQEGLLNSPLHF

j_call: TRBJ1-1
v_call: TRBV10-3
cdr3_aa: CAISPRGAREGTEAFF

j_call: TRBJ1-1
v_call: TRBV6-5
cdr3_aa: CASSYGDAGTEAFF

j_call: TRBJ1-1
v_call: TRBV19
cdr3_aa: CASSIATVGDTEAFF

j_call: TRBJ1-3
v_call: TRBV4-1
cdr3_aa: CASSQDWQGAFGNTIYF

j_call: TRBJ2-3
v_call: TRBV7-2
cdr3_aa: CASSWRLAGEQYF

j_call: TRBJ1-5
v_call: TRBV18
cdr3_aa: CASSLEQGVNQPQHF

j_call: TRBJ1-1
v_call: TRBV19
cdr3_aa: CASSIQHRGQGNTEAFF

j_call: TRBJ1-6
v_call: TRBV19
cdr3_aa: CASSIQFNSPLHF

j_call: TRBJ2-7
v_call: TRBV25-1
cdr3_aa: CASSESLAGVGEQYF